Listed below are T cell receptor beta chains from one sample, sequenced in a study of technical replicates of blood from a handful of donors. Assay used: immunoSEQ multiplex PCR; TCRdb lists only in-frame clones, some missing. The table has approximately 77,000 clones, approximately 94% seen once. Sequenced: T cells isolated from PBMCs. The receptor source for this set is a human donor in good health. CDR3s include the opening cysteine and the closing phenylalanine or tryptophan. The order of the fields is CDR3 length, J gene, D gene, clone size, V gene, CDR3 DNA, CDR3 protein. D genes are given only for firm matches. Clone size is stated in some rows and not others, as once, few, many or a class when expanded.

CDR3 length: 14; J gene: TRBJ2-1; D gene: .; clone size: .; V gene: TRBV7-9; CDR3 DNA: TGTGCCAGCAGCTTAATGGAGGGTAGACATGAGCAGTTCTTC; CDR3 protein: CASSLMEGRHEQFF
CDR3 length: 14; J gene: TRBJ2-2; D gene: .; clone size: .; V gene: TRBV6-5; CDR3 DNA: TGTGCCAGCAGTTACCGGGGGAACACCGGGGAGCTGTTTTTT; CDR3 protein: CASSYRGNTGELFF
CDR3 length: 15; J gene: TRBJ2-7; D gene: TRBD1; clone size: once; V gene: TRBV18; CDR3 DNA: TGTGCCAGCTCACCCTCCGGGACAGACTCCTACGAGCAGTACTTC; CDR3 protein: CASSPSGTDSYEQYF
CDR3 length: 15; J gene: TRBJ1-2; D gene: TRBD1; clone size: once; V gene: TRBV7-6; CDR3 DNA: TGTGCCAGCAGCTTACGGGGACAGGGAGGCTATGGCTACACCTTC; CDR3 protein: CASSLRGQGGYGYTF
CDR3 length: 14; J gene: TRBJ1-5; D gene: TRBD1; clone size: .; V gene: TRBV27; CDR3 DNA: TGTGCCAGCAGTCCCTGGACAGGGGACCAGCCCCAGCATTTT; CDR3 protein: CASSPWTGDQPQHF
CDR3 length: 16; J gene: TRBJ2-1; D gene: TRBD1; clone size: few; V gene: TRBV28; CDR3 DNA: TGTGCCAGCAGTTTCCCGGACAGGAAGGGACACAATGAGCAGTTCTTC; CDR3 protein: CASSFPDRKGHNEQFF
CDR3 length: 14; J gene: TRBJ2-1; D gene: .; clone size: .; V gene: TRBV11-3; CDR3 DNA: TGTGCCAGCAGCTTAGATGGAGATTACAATGAGCAGTTCTTC; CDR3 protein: CASSLDGDYNEQFF
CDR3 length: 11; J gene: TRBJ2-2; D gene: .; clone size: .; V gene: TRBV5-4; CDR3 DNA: TGTGCCGGACAATGGGCCGGGGAGCTGTTTTTT; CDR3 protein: CAGQWAGELFF
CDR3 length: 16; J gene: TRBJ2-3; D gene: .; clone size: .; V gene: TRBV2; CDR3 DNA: TGTGCCAGCTCAGCTCCGACAGGGGCGGGAGCAGATACGCAGTATTTT; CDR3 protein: CASSAPTGAGADTQYF
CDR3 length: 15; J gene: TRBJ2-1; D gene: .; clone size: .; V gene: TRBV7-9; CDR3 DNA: TGTGCCAGCAGCTTAATTAGTAGCTCCTACAATGAGCAGTTCTTC; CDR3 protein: CASSLISSSYNEQFF
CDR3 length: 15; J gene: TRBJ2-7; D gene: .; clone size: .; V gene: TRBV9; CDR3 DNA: TGTGCCAGCAGCGTAGGTGATAGAGGGGGATACGAGCAGTACTTC; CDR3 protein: CASSVGDRGGYEQYF
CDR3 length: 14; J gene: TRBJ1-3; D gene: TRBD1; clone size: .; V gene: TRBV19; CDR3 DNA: TGTGCCAGCGGACAGGCTGATTCTGGAAACACCATATATTTT; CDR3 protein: CASGQADSGNTIYF
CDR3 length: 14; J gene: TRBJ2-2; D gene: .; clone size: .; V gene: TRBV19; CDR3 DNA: TGTGCCAGTAGTATTTCGGGAAACACCGGGGAGCTGTTTTTT; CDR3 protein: CASSISGNTGELFF
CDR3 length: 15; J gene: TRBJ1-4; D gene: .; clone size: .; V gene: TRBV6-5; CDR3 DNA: TGTGCCAGCAGCCGCTCGGGGGGAGCTAATGAAAAACTGTTTTTT; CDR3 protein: CASSRSGGANEKLFF
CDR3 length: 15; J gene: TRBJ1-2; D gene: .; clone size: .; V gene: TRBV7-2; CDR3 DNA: TGTGCCAGCATTCCCCTTACAGGGATTAGCTATGGCTACACCTTC; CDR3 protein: CASIPLTGISYGYTF
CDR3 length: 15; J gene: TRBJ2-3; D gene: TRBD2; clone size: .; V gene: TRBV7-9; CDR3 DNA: TGTGCCAGCAGCTTAAGCGGGAGATTCACAGATACGCAGTATTTT; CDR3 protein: CASSLSGRFTDTQYF
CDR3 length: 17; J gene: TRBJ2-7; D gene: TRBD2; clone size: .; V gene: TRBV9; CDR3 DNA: TGTGCCAGCAGCAGCACTAGCGGGAGGGGAGGGACCTACGAGCAGTACTTC; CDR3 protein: CASSSTSGRGGTYEQYF
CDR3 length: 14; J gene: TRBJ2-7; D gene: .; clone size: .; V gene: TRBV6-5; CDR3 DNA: TGTGCCACCTCAGAGGGGGGGCACAATTACGAGCAGTACTTC; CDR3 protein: CATSEGGHNYEQYF
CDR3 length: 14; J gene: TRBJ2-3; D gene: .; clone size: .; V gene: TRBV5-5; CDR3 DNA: TGTGCCAGCAGCCTAGTAGGGGCCACAGATACGCAGTATTTT; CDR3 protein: CASSLVGATDTQYF
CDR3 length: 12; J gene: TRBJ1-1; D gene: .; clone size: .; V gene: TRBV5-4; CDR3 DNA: TGTGCCAGCAGCTTGGGGCCGCTCGAAGCTTTCTTT; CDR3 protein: CASSLGPLEAFF
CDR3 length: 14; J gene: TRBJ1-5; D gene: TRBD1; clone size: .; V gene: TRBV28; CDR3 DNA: TGTGCCAGCAGCCCCGACAGGGAGAATCAGCCCCAGCATTTT; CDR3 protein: CASSPDRENQPQHF
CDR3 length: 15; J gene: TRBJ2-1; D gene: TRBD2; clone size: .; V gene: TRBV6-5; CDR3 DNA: TGTGCCAGCAGTTACTTCGCGGGAGTAGGGAATGAGCAGTTCTTC; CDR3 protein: CASSYFAGVGNEQFF
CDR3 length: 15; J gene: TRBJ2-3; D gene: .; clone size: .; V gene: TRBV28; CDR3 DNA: TGTGCCAGCGAAGATGGGGCTAGGCCGCGGGATACGCAGTATTTT; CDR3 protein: CASEDGARPRDTQYF
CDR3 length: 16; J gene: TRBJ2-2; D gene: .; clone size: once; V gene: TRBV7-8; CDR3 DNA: TGTGCCAGCAGCTTAGATACGGGACTTAACACCGGGGAGCTGTTTTTT; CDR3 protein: CASSLDTGLNTGELFF
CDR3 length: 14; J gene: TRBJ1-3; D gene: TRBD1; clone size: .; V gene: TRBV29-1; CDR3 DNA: TGCAGCGTGGCAGGGGGCTGGGGAGGAAACACCATATATTTT; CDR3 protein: CSVAGGWGGNTIYF
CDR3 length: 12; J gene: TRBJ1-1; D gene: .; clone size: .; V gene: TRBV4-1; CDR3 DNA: TGCGCCAGCAGCCCCTACGGGGATGAAGCTTTCTTT; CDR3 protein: CASSPYGDEAFF
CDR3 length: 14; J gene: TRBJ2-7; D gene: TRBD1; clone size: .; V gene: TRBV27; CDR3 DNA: TGTGCCAGCAGTTTAAGGGGACAGGGTGCCGAGCAGTACTTC; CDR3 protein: CASSLRGQGAEQYF
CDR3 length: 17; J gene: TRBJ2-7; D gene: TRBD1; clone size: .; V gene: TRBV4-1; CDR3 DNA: TGCGCCAGCAGCCAAGTTCACACAGGGGCCTCGTCCTACGAGCAGTACTTC; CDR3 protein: CASSQVHTGASSYEQYF
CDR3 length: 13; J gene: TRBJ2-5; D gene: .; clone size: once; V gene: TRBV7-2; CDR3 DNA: TGTGCCAGCAGCTTAACGGTACAAGAGACCCAGTACTTC; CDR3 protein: CASSLTVQETQYF
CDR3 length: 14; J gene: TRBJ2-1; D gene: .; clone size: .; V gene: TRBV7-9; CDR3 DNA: TGTGCCAGCAGCTTATCTACTAGCTTTAATGAGCAGTTCTTC; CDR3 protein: CASSLSTSFNEQFF
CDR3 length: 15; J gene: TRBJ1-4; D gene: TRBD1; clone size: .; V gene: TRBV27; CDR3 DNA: TGTGCCAGCAGTAAAGCAGGGGGTACTAATGAAAAACTGTTTTTT; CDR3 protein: CASSKAGGTNEKLFF
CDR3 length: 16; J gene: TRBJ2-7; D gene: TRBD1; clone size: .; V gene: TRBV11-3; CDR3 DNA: TGTGCCAGCAGCCCTTTCGGGACAGCAAGCTCCTACGAGCAGTACTTC; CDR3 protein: CASSPFGTASSYEQYF
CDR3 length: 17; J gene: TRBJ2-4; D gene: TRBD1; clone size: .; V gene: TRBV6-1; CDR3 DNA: TGTGCCAGCAGTGGATCGGTCGCAAGGGACAGGGGAGATAGTGGGTACTTC; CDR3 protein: CASSGSVARDRGDSGYF
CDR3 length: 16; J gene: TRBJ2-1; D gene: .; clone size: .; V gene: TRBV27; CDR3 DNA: TGTGCCAGCAGTTTGGCGGGCCAAATTCCCTACAATGAGCAGTTCTTC; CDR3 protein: CASSLAGQIPYNEQFF
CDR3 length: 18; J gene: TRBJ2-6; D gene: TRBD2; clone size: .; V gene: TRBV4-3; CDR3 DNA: TGCGCCAGCAGCCAAGCCCCTGGCGGGGGGGAAGGGGCCAACGTCCTGACTTTC; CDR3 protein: CASSQAPGGGEGANVLTF
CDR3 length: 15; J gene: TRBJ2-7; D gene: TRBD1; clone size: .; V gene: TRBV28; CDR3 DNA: TGTGCCAGCAGTCCTGGGACAGGGGACACCTACGAGCAGTACTTC; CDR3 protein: CASSPGTGDTYEQYF
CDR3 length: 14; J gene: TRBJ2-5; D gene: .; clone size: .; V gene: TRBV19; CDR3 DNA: TGTGCCAGTAGTATCCCTGGGACTGAAGAGACCCAGTACTTC; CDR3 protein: CASSIPGTEETQYF
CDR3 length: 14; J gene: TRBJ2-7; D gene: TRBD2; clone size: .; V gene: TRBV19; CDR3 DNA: TGTGCCATTCAGACTAGCGCGAAATGCTACGAGCAGTACTTC; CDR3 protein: CAIQTSAKCYEQYF
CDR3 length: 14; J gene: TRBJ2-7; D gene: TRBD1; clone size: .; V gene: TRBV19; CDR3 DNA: TGTGCCAGTAGCCAGACAGGGGTTGTCTACGAGCAGTACTTC; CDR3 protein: CASSQTGVVYEQYF
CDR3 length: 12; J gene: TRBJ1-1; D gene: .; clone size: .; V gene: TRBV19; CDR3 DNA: TGTGCCAGTATGCTCGGGAACACTGAAGCTTTCTTT; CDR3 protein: CASMLGNTEAFF
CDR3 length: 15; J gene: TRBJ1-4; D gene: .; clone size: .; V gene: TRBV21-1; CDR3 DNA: TGTGCCAGCAGCATGCCACAGGGGCGAGGTGAAAAACTGTTTTTT; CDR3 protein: CASSMPQGRGEKLFF
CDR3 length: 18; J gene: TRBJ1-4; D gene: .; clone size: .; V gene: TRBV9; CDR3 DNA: TGTGCCAGCAGCGTAGCCCCCTCGGCCGGGGGTACAAATGAAAAACTGTTTTTT; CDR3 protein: CASSVAPSAGGTNEKLFF
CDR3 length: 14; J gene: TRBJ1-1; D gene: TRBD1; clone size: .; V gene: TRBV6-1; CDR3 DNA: TGTGCCAGCAGGGAGAATGGACAGGGAGGAAGGGCTTTCTTT; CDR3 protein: CASRENGQGGRAFF